The clone carrying this TCR beta chain was observed many times. This specimen belongs to a study of T cells of healthy individuals. TCRdb redid the calling of the 5' RACE reads with MiXCR, one entry per CDR3 protein. Counted here are roughly 76,000 distinct CDR3 sequences, about 4.8% occurring once; the ten biggest clones make up about 7.5%. The sequence was collected from a female donor in good health.

CDR3 sequence: CSASKGTVSNYGYTF. DNA for the CDR3: TGCAGTGCTAGCAAAGGGACAGTGTCCAACTATGGCTACACCTTC. The chain combines TRBV20-1 with TRBJ1-2; 7 nucleotides align to TRBD1. This CDR3 is built from 15 residues. V was clipped by 3 bases and J by 2 bases; unmatched bases: 9. Germline V gene data show CDR1 as DFQATT and CDR2 as SNEGSKA (reference sequence).